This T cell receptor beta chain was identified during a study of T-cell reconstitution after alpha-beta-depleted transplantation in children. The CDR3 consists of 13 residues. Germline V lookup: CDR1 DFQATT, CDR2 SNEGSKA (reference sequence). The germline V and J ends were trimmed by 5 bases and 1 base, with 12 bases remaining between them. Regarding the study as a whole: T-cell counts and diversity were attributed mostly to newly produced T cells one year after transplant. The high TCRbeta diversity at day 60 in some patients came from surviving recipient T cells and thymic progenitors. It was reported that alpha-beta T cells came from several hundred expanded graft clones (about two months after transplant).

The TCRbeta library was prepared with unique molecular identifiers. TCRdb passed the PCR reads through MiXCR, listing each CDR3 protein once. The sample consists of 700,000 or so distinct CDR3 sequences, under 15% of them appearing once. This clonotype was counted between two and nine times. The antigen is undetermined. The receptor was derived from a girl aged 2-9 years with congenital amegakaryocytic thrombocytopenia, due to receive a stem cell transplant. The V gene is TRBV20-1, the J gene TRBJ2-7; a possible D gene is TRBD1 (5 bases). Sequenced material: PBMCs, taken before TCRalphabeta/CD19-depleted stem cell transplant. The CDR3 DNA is TGCAGTGCTTATGTGACAGAATCCTACGAGCAGTACTTC. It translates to CSAYVTESYEQYF.